This TCR beta chain was retrieved from a study of T cell responses to AZD1222 COVID-19 vaccine. The study's findings and limits: Unmutated regions of variants are reportedly targeted by nearly half of spike-specific TCRs. Females made up more of the donors, who were largely white British, and clonal diversity may have come out too low. With dominance at 160-218 and 743-854, vaccine-associated CD4 TCRs spanned spike.

On this clone: Its matching antigen is unknown.

This CDR3 has 13 residues. Trimming removed 6 bases from V and 5 bases from J; junction bases left unmatched: 5. Germline lookup yields CDR1 MNHEY and CDR2 SVGAGI. Only in-frame clones appear in the TCRdb table, and some are missing; sequencing was by immunoSEQ multiplex PCR. This table holds about 140,000 clones, just over 90% found once. The chain joins TRBV6-5 to TRBJ1-2; TRBD1 aligns across 8 bases. This TCR came from an adult who received the AZD1222 COVID-19 vaccine. Sequenced material: peripheral blood, taken 28 days after the second AZD1222 dose. The CDR3 DNA sequence: TGTGCCAGCAGGGAGACAGGGGATTATGGCTACACCTTC. It yields the protein CASRETGDYGYTF.